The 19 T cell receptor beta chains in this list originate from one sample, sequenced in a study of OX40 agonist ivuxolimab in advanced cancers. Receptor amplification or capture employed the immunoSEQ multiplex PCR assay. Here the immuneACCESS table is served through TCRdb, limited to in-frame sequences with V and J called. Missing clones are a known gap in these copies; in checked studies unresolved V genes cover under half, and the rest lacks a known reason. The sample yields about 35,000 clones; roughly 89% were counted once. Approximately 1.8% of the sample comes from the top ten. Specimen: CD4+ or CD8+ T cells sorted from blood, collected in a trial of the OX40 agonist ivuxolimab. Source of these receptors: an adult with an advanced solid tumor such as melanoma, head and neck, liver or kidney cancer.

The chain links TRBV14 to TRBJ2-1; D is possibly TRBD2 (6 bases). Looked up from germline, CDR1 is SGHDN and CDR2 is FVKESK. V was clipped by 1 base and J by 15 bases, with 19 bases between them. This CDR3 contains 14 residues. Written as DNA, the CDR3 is TGTGCCAGCAGCCAAGGCGGTGCGGGAACTCCCAGGTTCTTC. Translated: CASSQGGAGTPRFF.

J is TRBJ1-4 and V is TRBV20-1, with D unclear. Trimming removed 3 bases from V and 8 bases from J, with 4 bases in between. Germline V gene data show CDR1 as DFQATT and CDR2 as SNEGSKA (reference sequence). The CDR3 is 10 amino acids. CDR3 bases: TGCAGTGCTAGCGGCGAAAAACTGTTTTTT. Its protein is CSASGEKLFF.

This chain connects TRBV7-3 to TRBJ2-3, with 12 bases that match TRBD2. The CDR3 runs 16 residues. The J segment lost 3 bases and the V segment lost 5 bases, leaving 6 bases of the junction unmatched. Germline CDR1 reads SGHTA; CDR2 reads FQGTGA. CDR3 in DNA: TGTGCCAGCAGCCATCTAGCGGGAGGGCGTACAGATACGCAGTATTTT. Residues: CASSHLAGGRTDTQYF.

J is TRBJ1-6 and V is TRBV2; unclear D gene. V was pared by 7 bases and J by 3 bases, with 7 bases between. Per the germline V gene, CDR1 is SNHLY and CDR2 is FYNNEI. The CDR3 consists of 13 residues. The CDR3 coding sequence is TGTGCCAGCATGGCAGGCTATAATTCACCCCTCCACTTT. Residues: CASMAGYNSPLHF. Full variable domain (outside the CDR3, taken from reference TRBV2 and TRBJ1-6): EPEVTQTPSHQVTQMGQEVILRCVPISNHLYFYWYRQILGQKVEFLVSFYNNEISEKSEIFDDQFSVERPDGSNFTLKIRSTKLEDSAMYFCASMAGYNSPLHFGNGTRLTVT.

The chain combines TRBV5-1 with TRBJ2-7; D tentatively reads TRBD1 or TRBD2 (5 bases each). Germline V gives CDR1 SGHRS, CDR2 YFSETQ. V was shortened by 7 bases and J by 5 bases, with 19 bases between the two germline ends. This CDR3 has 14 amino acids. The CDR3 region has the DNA TGCGCCAGCGGCAGAGGGGACCTCGGCGACGAGCAGTACTTC. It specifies CASGRGDLGDEQYF.

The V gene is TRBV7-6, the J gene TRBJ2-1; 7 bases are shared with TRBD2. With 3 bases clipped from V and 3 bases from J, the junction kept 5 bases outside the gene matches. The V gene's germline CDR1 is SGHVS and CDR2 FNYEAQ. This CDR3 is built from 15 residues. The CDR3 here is CASSFERGDYNEQFF. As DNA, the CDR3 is TGTGCCAGCAGCTTCGAACGGGGGGACTACAATGAGCAGTTCTTC.

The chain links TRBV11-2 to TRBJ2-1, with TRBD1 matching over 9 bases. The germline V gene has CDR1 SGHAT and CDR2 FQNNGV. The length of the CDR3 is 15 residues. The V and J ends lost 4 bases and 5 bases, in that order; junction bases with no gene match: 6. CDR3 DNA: TGTGCCAGCAGCTCCGCCGGGACAGGGAACAATGAGCAGTTCTTC. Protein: CASSSAGTGNNEQFF.

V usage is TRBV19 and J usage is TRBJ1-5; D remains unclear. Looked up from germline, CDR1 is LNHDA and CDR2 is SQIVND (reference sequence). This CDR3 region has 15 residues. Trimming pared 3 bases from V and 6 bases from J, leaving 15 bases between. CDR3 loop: CASSILKGSRQPQHF. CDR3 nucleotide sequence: TGTGCCAGTAGTATTCTTAAAGGGTCCCGTCAGCCCCAGCATTTT.

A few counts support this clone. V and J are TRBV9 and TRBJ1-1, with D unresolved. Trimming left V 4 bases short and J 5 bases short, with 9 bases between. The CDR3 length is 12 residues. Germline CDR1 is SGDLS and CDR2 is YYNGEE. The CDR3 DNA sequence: TGTGCCAGCAGCTTGACTGGGACTGAAGCTTTCTTT. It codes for CASSLTGTEAFF.

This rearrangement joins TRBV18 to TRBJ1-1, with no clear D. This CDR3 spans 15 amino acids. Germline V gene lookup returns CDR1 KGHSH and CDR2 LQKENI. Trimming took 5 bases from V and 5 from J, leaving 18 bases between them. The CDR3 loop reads CASSMRSGEWTEAFF. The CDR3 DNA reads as TGTGCCAGCTCAATGCGGAGTGGGGAGTGGACTGAAGCTTTCTTT.

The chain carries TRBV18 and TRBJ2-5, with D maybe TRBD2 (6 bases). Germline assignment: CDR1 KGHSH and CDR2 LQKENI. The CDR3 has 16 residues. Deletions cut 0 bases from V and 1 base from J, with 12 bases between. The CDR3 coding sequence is TGTGCCAGCTCACCACCGGGGGGAAGATTCCAAGAGACCCAGTACTTC. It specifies CASSPPGGRFQETQYF.

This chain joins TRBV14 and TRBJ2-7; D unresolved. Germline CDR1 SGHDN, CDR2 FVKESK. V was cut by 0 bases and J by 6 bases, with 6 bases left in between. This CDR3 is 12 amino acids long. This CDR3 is CASSQDRGEQYF. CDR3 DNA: TGTGCCAGCAGCCAAGATCGTGGCGAGCAGTACTTC. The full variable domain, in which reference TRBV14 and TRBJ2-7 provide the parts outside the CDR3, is EAGVTQFPSHSVIEKGQTVTLRCDPISGHDNLYWYRRVMGKEIKFLLHFVKESKQDESGMPNNRFLAERTGGTYSTLKVQPAELEDSGVYFCASSQDRGEQYFGPGTRLTVT.

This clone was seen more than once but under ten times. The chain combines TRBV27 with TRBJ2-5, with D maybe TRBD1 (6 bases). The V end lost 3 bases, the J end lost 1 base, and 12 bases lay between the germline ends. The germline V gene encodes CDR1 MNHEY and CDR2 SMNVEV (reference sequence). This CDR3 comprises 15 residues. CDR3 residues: CASSFAGAFQETQYF. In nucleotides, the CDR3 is TGTGCCAGCAGTTTCGCAGGGGCTTTCCAAGAGACCCAGTACTTC.

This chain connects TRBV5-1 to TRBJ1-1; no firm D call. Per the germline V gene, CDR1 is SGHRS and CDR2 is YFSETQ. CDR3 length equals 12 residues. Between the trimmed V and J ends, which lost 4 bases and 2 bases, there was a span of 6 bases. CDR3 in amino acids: CASSEGNTEAFF. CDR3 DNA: TGCGCCAGCAGCGAAGGAAACACTGAAGCTTTCTTT.

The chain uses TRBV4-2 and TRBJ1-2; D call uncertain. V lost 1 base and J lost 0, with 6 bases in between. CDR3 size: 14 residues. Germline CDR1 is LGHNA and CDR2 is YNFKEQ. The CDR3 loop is CASSQGGPNYGYTF. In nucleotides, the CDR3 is TGTGCCAGCAGCCAAGGGGGTCCTAACTATGGCTACACCTTC.

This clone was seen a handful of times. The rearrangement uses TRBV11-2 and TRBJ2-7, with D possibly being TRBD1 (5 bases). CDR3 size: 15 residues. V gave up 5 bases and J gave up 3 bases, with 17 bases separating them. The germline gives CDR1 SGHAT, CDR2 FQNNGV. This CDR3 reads CASSPRQGANYEQYF. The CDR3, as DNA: TGTGCCAGCAGCCCCCGGCAGGGCGCAAACTACGAGCAGTACTTC.

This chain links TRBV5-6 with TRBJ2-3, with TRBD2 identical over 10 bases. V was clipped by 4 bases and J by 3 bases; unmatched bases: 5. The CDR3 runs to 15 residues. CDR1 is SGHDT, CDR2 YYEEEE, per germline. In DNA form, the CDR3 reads TGTGCCAGCAGCCTAAGCGGGGGGGCGACAGATACGCAGTATTTT. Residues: CASSLSGGATDTQYF.

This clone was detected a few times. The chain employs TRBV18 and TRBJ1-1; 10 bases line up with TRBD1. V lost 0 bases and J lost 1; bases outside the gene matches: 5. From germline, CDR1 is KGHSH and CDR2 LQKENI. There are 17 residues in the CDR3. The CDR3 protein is CASSPPGTGVSNTEAFF. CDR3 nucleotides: TGTGCCAGCTCACCACCGGGGACAGGGGTGTCGAACACTGAAGCTTTCTTT.

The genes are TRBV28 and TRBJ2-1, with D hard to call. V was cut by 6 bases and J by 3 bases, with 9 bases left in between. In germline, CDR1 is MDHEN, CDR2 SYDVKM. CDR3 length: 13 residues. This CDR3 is CASSPGLYNEQFF. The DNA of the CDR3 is TGTGCCAGCAGCCCGGGTCTCTACAATGAGCAGTTCTTC.